The T cell receptor beta chain under discussion was sequenced for a study of T cells expressing NK-cell markers. Study background: One of eight sequenced donors was HCMV-seronegative; the other seven were seropositive.

With the 5' RACE reads reprocessed, TCRdb shows one record per CDR3 protein and no DNA. Recorded for this sample: about 260,000 distinct CDR3 sequences. Germline V CDR1 and CDR2: LGHDT, YNNKEL (reference sequence). The CDR3 length is 17 residues. The gene calls are TRBV3-1 and TRBJ1-5; TCRdb returns TRBD1, unconfirmable since there is no DNA. The receptor comes from a man in his late teens or twenties in good health. Sequences were obtained from blood T cells: a sorted CD56 or NKG2C T cell subset, CD4+ or CD8+ T cells, or bulk PBMC T cells (not recorded which). The CDR3 region is CASSQDVKGGNTQPQHF.